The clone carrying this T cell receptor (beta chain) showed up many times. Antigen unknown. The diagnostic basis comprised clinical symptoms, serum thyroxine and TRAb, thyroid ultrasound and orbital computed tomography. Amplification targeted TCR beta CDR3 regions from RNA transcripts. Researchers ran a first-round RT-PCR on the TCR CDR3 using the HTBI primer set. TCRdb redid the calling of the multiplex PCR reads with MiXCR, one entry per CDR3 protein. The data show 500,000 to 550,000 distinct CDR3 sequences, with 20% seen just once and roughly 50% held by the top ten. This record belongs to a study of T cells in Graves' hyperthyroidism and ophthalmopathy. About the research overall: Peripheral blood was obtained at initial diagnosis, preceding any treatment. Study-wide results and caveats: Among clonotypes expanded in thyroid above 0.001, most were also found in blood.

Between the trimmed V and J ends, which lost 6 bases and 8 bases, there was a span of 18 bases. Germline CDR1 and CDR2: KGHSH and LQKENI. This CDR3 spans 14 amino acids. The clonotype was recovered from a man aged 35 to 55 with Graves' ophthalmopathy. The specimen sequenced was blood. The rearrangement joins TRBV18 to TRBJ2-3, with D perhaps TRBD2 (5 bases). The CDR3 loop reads CASSLGLGRATQYF. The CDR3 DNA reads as TGTGCCAGCTCTCTCGGACTGGGGAGAGCTACGCAGTATTTT.